These T cell receptor beta chains were read from a single sample in a study of cytomegalovirus exposure and HLA in healthy donors. The method was immunoSEQ multiplex PCR; TCRdb's version includes in-frame clones alone and lacks a portion of them. Of nearly 300,000 clones listed, approximately 90% are singletons. What was sequenced was PBMCs. Source of these receptors: a man aged 35 to 55 in good health and CMV-seropositive. CDR3s include the opening cysteine and the closing phenylalanine or tryptophan. A D gene is named only where the DNA matches it firmly. Rows may omit the clone size; those that give it use once, few, many or a size class.

j_gene | v_gene | d_gene | abundance | len | CDR3nt | CDR3aa
TRBJ2-1 | TRBV5-1 | NA | NA | 15 | TGCGCCAGCAGCTCCGCCGGGAACCCCTACAATGAGCAGTTCTTC | CASSSAGNPYNEQFF
TRBJ2-2 | TRBV7-2 | TRBD2 | NA | 15 | TGTGCCAGCAGCCCAAGCGGGAGAGGGACCGGGGAGCTGTTTTTT | CASSPSGRGTGELFF
TRBJ1-2 | TRBV6-1 | TRBD1 | few | 14 | TGTGCCAGCACCTCACCGGGACAGGGTCTCCGCTACACCTTC | CASTSPGQGLRYTF
TRBJ2-7 | TRBV18 | NA | NA | 13 | TGTGCCAGCGGTCTGGGCTCCATCTACGAGCAGTACTTC | CASGLGSIYEQYF
TRBJ2-7 | TRBV28 | TRBD2 | once | 15 | TGTGCCAGCAGTCCCGCGGGGGGGGGCCAAGGGGAGCAGTACTTC | CASSPAGGGQGEQYF
TRBJ1-1 | TRBV5-1 | NA | NA | 13 | TGCGCCAGCAGTCGTACAATGAACACTGAAGCTTTCTTT | CASSRTMNTEAFF
TRBJ1-4 | TRBV4-1 | NA | NA | 14 | TGCGCCAGCAGCCAAGAGGGGGGAGGTGAAAAACTGTTTTTT | CASSQEGGGEKLFF
TRBJ2-1 | TRBV5-1 | NA | NA | 14 | TGCGCCAGCAGCTTTAGCGGACCCTACAATGAGCAGTTCTTC | CASSFSGPYNEQFF
TRBJ1-1 | TRBV11-1 | NA | NA | 14 | TGTGCCAGCAGCTTAGCGGCGGGGGGCACTGAAGCTTTCTTT | CASSLAAGGTEAFF
TRBJ2-7 | TRBV10-2 | TRBD1 | NA | 14 | TGCGCCAGCAGGACAGGGGGCTCGAGGTACGAGCAGTACTTC | CASRTGGSRYEQYF
TRBJ2-7 | TRBV6-5 | NA | NA | 12 | TGTGCCAGCAGTAGGACACTGGGCGAGCAGTACTTC | CASSRTLGEQYF
TRBJ1-4 | TRBV5-1 | NA | NA | 14 | TGCGCCAGCAGCGTACAGGGTTCTAATGAAAAACTGTTTTTT | CASSVQGSNEKLFF
TRBJ2-3 | TRBV4-1 | NA | NA | 12 | TGCGCCAGCAGCCTTCCTCCAGATACGCAGTATTTT | CASSLPPDTQYF
TRBJ2-1 | TRBV4-2 | NA | NA | 15 | TGTGCCAGCAGCCAAGTCGGGGAAACCTACAATGAGCAGTTCTTC | CASSQVGETYNEQFF
TRBJ1-4 | TRBV2 | TRBD1 | NA | 15 | TGTGCCAGCAGATCCACAGGGGTCCGCTTTGAAAAACTGTTTTTT | CASRSTGVRFEKLFF
TRBJ2-1 | TRBV6-1 | NA | NA | 13 | TGTGCCAGCAGTAAAGCGGCCAACAATGAGCAGTTCTTC | CASSKAANNEQFF
TRBJ2-5 | TRBV9 | TRBD2 | NA | 17 | TGTGCCAGCAGCGGAGACCAGGGACTAGCGGGAGGAGAGACCCAGTACTTC | CASSGDQGLAGGETQYF
TRBJ2-2 | TRBV7-3 | NA | once | 14 | TGTGCCAGCAGAGGCGGGGGCGGCACCGGGGAGCTGTTTTTT | CASRGGGGTGELFF
TRBJ2-5 | TRBV2 | NA | once | 13 | TGTGCCAGCAATAGCTTCGGCTGGGAGACCCAGTACTTC | CASNSFGWETQYF
TRBJ2-7 | TRBV5-1 | TRBD1 | NA | 15 | TGCGCCAGCAGCCGGACAGGGTCCAGCTCCTACGAGCAGTACTTC | CASSRTGSSSYEQYF
TRBJ1-4 | TRBV6-1 | NA | NA | 10 | TGTGCCAGCAGACGGGAAAAACTGTTTTTT | CASRREKLFF
TRBJ1-6 | TRBV30 | NA | NA | 15 | TGTGCCTGGAGTGTACTCGGCAGGTCGGGATCACCCCTCCACTTT | CAWSVLGRSGSPLHF
TRBJ2-3 | TRBV5-1 | TRBD2 | NA | 14 | TGCGCCAGCAGCTCTCCGGGAGGATCGGATACGCAGTATTTT | CASSSPGGSDTQYF
TRBJ1-3 | TRBV6-5 | NA | few | 15 | TGTGCCAGCAGTTACGGCACGGGCTCTGGAAACACCATATATTTT | CASSYGTGSGNTIYF
TRBJ1-1 | TRBV5-1 | NA | NA | 15 | TGCGCCAGCAGCTTTACGGTGGTAGCGAACACTGAAGCTTTCTTT | CASSFTVVANTEAFF
TRBJ2-3 | TRBV10-2 | NA | NA | 14 | TGCGCCAGCAGTGTAGCTAGCGGCACAGATACGCAGTATTTT | CASSVASGTDTQYF
TRBJ2-5 | TRBV5-8 | NA | NA | 16 | TGTGCCAGCAGCTTGCAAGAGGGAGGTCTTCAAGAGACCCAGTACTTC | CASSLQEGGLQETQYF
TRBJ2-3 | TRBV28 | NA | NA | 16 | TGTGCCAGCAGGGGCGTGACGGCCCGACCCGGAGATACGCAGTATTTT | CASRGVTARPGDTQYF
TRBJ2-7 | TRBV5-4 | TRBD1 | once | 13 | TGTGCCAGCAGCTTGTCAGGGGGATACGAGCAGTACTTC | CASSLSGGYEQYF
TRBJ2-1 | TRBV6-1 | NA | few | 16 | TGTGCCAGCAGTGCCCCCTGGGGGGGAGGGGGTAATGAGCAGTTCTTC | CASSAPWGGGGNEQFF
TRBJ2-7 | TRBV10-3 | NA | NA | 14 | TGTGCCATCAGTGGAAACAGGGATGGCTACGAGCAGTACTTC | CAISGNRDGYEQYF
TRBJ2-7 | TRBV27 | NA | NA | 14 | TGTGCCAGCAGTCTGGGGGACAAAGCCTACGAGCAGTACTTC | CASSLGDKAYEQYF
TRBJ2-7 | TRBV6-1 | TRBD2 | NA | 16 | TGTGCCAGCAGTGAAAAGGAACTAGCGGGTATCTACGAGCAGTACTTC | CASSEKELAGIYEQYF
TRBJ1-5 | TRBV4-1 | NA | NA | 17 | TGCGCCAGCAGCCAAGAGGGGCCCGGACAGTCCTATCAGCCCCAGCATTTT | CASSQEGPGQSYQPQHF
TRBJ2-5 | TRBV6-1 | TRBD1 | NA | 14 | TGTGCCAGCAGCCGAAGGGGACAGTGGGAGACCCAGTACTTC | CASSRRGQWETQYF
TRBJ2-3 | TRBV27 | TRBD2 | NA | 16 | TGTGCCAGCAGTTTATATGCGGGAGGGACGACAGATACGCAGTATTTT | CASSLYAGGTTDTQYF
TRBJ1-3 | TRBV5-1 | TRBD1 | NA | 15 | TGCGCCAGCAGCCATGACAGGGCTCCCGGAAACACCATATATTTT | CASSHDRAPGNTIYF